A single sample gave rise to the 5 T cell receptor beta chains below, sequenced in a study of OX40 agonist ivuxolimab in advanced cancers. Method: immunoSEQ multiplex PCR; TCRdb's copy keeps in-frame clones and lacks some. The sample carries about 69,000 clones, around four fifths recorded once. This specimen was CD4+ or CD8+ T cells sorted from blood, taken in a trial of the OX40 agonist ivuxolimab. These receptors all come from an adult with an advanced solid tumor such as melanoma, head and neck, liver or kidney cancer.

This clone was seen just once. The J gene is TRBJ2-5, the V gene TRBV6-1; D remains ambiguous. The germline V gene encodes CDR1 MNHNS and CDR2 SASEGT. The germline V and J ends were trimmed by 5 bases and 7 bases, with 5 bases remaining between them. The CDR3 is made up of 10 amino acids. CDR3 nucleotide sequence: TGTGCCAGCAGTTACCGGACCCAGTACTTC. This encodes CASSYRTQYF.

The rearrangement uses TRBV2 and TRBJ2-1, with D unclear. Deletions cut 5 bases from V and 3 bases from J, with 5 bases between. This CDR3 has 12 amino acids. Germline V gives CDR1 SNHLY, CDR2 FYNNEI. CDR3 amino acids: CASSQNYNEQFF. The CDR3 DNA is TGTGCCAGCAGTCAGAACTACAATGAGCAGTTCTTC.

This clone was counted a single time. The chain employs TRBV18 and TRBJ2-5; D is ambiguous. Looked up from germline, CDR1 is KGHSH and CDR2 is LQKENI. The CDR3 contains 16 residues. Trimming left V 2 bases short and J 5 bases short, with 18 bases between. The CDR3 sequence is CASSPAGVGRRETQYF. The CDR3 DNA reads as TGTGCCAGCTCACCAGCAGGTGTAGGCAGAAGGGAGACCCAGTACTTC.

In its sample, this clone was seen once. V is TRBV28 and J is TRBJ2-7, with D perhaps matching TRBD1 or TRBD2 (5 bases each). Germline CDR1 is MDHEN and CDR2 is SYDVKM. The CDR3 has 11 amino acids. V was cut by 3 bases and J by 7 bases, with 7 bases left in between. CDR3 DNA: TGTGCCAGCAGTTTCTGGGGGGAGCAGTACTTC. Its protein product is CASSFWGEQYF.

This clone appeared once. The chain recombines TRBV7-9 with TRBJ2-3; 14 positions match TRBD2. J gave up 4 bases and V 5 bases, and 11 bases lay outside the gene matches. Looked up from germline, CDR1 is SEHNR and CDR2 is FQNEAQ (reference sequence). The CDR3 consists of 18 residues. This CDR3 reads CASSDPGLAGASADTQYF. The CDR3, as DNA: TGTGCCAGCAGCGACCCGGGACTAGCGGGAGCATCGGCAGATACGCAGTATTTT.